Listed below are T cell receptor beta chains from one sample, sequenced in a study of shared clonotypes between healthy human individuals. Clones were sequenced by immunoSEQ multiplex PCR, and TCRdb holds only the in-frame ones, with some missing. The table has approximately 2.5 million clones, more than 85% seen once; the top ten hold about 0.34%. Sequencing was done on a sample of naive CD4+ T cells from PBMCs. These receptors all come from a man aged 18 to 35 in good health. Some clones in this sample may be carry-over from other donors' samples. Each CDR3 is given with its conserved first and last residue. Each record gives: V gene, CDR3 length, J gene, D gene, clone size, CDR3 protein, CDR3 DNA. A D gene is named only where the DNA matches it firmly. Part of the rows lack a size; the others show once, few, many or a class for expanded clones.

V gene: TRBV15; CDR3 length: 15; J gene: TRBJ2-1; D gene: -; clone size: once; CDR3 protein: CATSSPPVRYGEQFF; CDR3 DNA: TGTGCCACCAGCAGCCCCCCGGTAAGGTATGGTGAGCAGTTCTTC
V gene: TRBV2; CDR3 length: 13; J gene: TRBJ1-1; D gene: -; clone size: -; CDR3 protein: CASSSQEGGKAFF; CDR3 DNA: TGTGCCAGCAGTAGCCAAGAAGGGGGGAAAGCTTTCTTT
V gene: TRBV27; CDR3 length: 14; J gene: TRBJ2-7; D gene: -; clone size: -; CDR3 protein: CASSFRGQMREQYF; CDR3 DNA: TGTGCCAGCAGTTTCCGGGGGCAGATGCGCGAGCAGTACTTC
V gene: TRBV30; CDR3 length: 14; J gene: TRBJ2-7; D gene: TRBD2; clone size: -; CDR3 protein: CAWVMTSGSYEQYF; CDR3 DNA: TGTGCCTGGGTAATGACTAGCGGCTCCTACGAGCAGTACTTC
V gene: TRBV7-2; CDR3 length: 13; J gene: TRBJ1-4; D gene: -; clone size: -; CDR3 protein: CASSFFRGEKLFF; CDR3 DNA: TGTGCCAGCAGCTTCTTTAGGGGTGAAAAACTGTTTTTT
V gene: TRBV7-2; CDR3 length: 14; J gene: TRBJ1-5; D gene: -; clone size: once; CDR3 protein: CASSLPRPGQPQHF; CDR3 DNA: TGTGCCAGCAGCTTGCCCCGGCCGGGGCAGCCCCAGCATTTT
V gene: TRBV18; CDR3 length: 14; J gene: TRBJ1-2; D gene: TRBD1; clone size: -; CDR3 protein: CASSPRDSLYGYTF; CDR3 DNA: TGTGCCAGCTCACCACGGGACAGTTTGTATGGCTACACCTTC
V gene: TRBV7-3; CDR3 length: 13; J gene: TRBJ2-5; D gene: -; clone size: -; CDR3 protein: CASSLGGEETQYF; CDR3 DNA: TGTGCCAGCAGCTTAGGGGGAGAGGAGACCCAGTACTTC
V gene: TRBV30; CDR3 length: 14; J gene: TRBJ1-2; D gene: -; clone size: -; CDR3 protein: CAWSPRGLGYGYTF; CDR3 DNA: TGTGCCTGGAGTCCCCGAGGGCTCGGCTATGGCTACACCTTC
V gene: TRBV5-5; CDR3 length: 13; J gene: TRBJ2-1; D gene: -; clone size: -; CDR3 protein: CASSLSSGDEQFF; CDR3 DNA: TGTGCCAGCAGCTTGTCTTCCGGGGATGAGCAGTTCTTC
V gene: TRBV9; CDR3 length: 15; J gene: TRBJ2-5; D gene: TRBD2; clone size: once; CDR3 protein: CASSVGLAGLETQYF; CDR3 DNA: TGTGCCAGCAGCGTAGGGCTAGCGGGCCTGGAGACCCAGTACTTC
V gene: TRBV5-4; CDR3 length: 14; J gene: TRBJ2-1; D gene: -; clone size: -; CDR3 protein: CASSTGQFYNEQFF; CDR3 DNA: TGTGCCAGCAGCACTGGACAGTTCTACAATGAGCAGTTCTTC
V gene: TRBV7-9; CDR3 length: 14; J gene: TRBJ1-2; D gene: TRBD1; clone size: -; CDR3 protein: CASSLTGGERGYTF; CDR3 DNA: TGTGCCAGCAGCTTAACAGGGGGCGAGAGGGGCTACACCTTC
V gene: TRBV30; CDR3 length: 13; J gene: TRBJ1-3; D gene: -; clone size: -; CDR3 protein: CAWAGALGNTIYF; CDR3 DNA: TGTGCCTGGGCAGGGGCGCTTGGAAACACCATATATTTT
V gene: TRBV5-5; CDR3 length: 14; J gene: TRBJ1-1; D gene: TRBD1; clone size: -; CDR3 protein: CASSARGRDTEAFF; CDR3 DNA: TGTGCCAGCAGCGCCAGGGGGCGGGACACTGAAGCTTTCTTT
V gene: TRBV28; CDR3 length: 13; J gene: TRBJ1-2; D gene: -; clone size: -; CDR3 protein: CASSPPGLDGYTF; CDR3 DNA: TGTGCCAGCAGTCCTCCGGGGTTGGATGGCTACACCTTC
V gene: TRBV11-2; CDR3 length: 16; J gene: TRBJ2-1; D gene: TRBD2; clone size: -; CDR3 protein: CASSLGTGGSYNEQFF; CDR3 DNA: TGTGCCAGCAGCCTTGGGACGGGGGGATCATACAATGAGCAGTTCTTC
V gene: TRBV19; CDR3 length: 18; J gene: TRBJ2-2; D gene: -; clone size: -; CDR3 protein: CASSIPPTRAANTGELFF; CDR3 DNA: TGTGCCAGTAGTATTCCCCCTACTCGGGCGGCGAACACCGGGGAGCTGTTTTTT
V gene: TRBV10-2; CDR3 length: 14; J gene: TRBJ2-7; D gene: -; clone size: -; CDR3 protein: CASSDRTSATEQYF; CDR3 DNA: TGCGCCAGCAGTGACCGGACTTCAGCCACCGAGCAGTACTTC
V gene: TRBV18; CDR3 length: 18; J gene: TRBJ2-2; D gene: TRBD2; clone size: -; CDR3 protein: CASSPLRTSGTNTGELFF; CDR3 DNA: TGTGCCAGCTCACCCCTCCGGACTAGCGGGACCAACACCGGGGAGCTGTTTTTT
V gene: TRBV29-1; CDR3 length: 12; J gene: TRBJ1-2; D gene: -; clone size: -; CDR3 protein: CSVEGQEFGYTF; CDR3 DNA: TGCAGCGTTGAGGGCCAGGAATTTGGCTACACCTTC
V gene: TRBV9; CDR3 length: 17; J gene: TRBJ2-1; D gene: TRBD2; clone size: -; CDR3 protein: CASSPRGGLAAYNEQFF; CDR3 DNA: TGTGCCAGCAGCCCTCGGGGAGGACTAGCGGCATACAATGAGCAGTTCTTC
V gene: TRBV7-3; CDR3 length: 15; J gene: TRBJ2-3; D gene: -; clone size: -; CDR3 protein: CASSLAGSSTDTQYF; CDR3 DNA: TGTGCCAGCAGCTTAGCGGGATCTAGCACAGATACGCAGTATTTT
V gene: TRBV25-1; CDR3 length: 15; J gene: TRBJ2-7; D gene: -; clone size: -; CDR3 protein: CASSPSGRFSYEQYF; CDR3 DNA: TGTGCCAGCAGCCCCAGCGGCAGGTTTTCCTACGAGCAGTACTTC
V gene: TRBV7-2; CDR3 length: 16; J gene: TRBJ2-5; D gene: TRBD2; clone size: -; CDR3 protein: CASSSTGTSGWETQYF; CDR3 DNA: TGTGCCAGCAGTTCAACCGGGACTAGCGGCTGGGAGACCCAGTACTTC
V gene: TRBV6-1; CDR3 length: 18; J gene: TRBJ1-5; D gene: TRBD1; clone size: -; CDR3 protein: CASSEVSGGFRSNQPQHF; CDR3 DNA: TGTGCCAGCAGTGAAGTGTCAGGGGGCTTCCGTAGCAATCAGCCCCAGCATTTT
V gene: TRBV29-1; CDR3 length: 12; J gene: TRBJ1-4; D gene: -; clone size: -; CDR3 protein: CSAGILNEKLFF; CDR3 DNA: TGCAGCGCTGGGATACTTAATGAAAAACTGTTTTTT
V gene: TRBV6-5; CDR3 length: 12; J gene: TRBJ2-3; D gene: -; clone size: once; CDR3 protein: CASSERGPGQYF; CDR3 DNA: TGTGCCAGCAGCGAAAGGGGACCGGGGCAGTATTTT
V gene: TRBV28; CDR3 length: 13; J gene: TRBJ2-1; D gene: -; clone size: -; CDR3 protein: CASRGGSYNEQFF; CDR3 DNA: TGTGCCAGCAGGGGGGGATCCTACAATGAGCAGTTCTTC
V gene: TRBV5-8; CDR3 length: 15; J gene: TRBJ2-5; D gene: TRBD1; clone size: -; CDR3 protein: CASSLRAGGGETQYF; CDR3 DNA: TGTGCCAGCAGCTTGAGGGCAGGGGGCGGTGAGACCCAGTACTTC
V gene: TRBV5-6; CDR3 length: 16; J gene: TRBJ1-6; D gene: TRBD1; clone size: -; CDR3 protein: CASSPRTGLLYSPLHF; CDR3 DNA: TGTGCCAGCAGCCCGAGGACAGGGTTGTTGTATTCACCCCTCCACTTT
V gene: TRBV11-2; CDR3 length: 12; J gene: TRBJ2-1; D gene: -; clone size: -; CDR3 protein: CASSKGVLEQFF; CDR3 DNA: TGTGCCAGCAGCAAGGGGGTCCTGGAGCAGTTCTTC
V gene: TRBV18; CDR3 length: 13; J gene: TRBJ2-7; D gene: -; clone size: few; CDR3 protein: CASSSRTVTEQYF; CDR3 DNA: TGTGCCAGCTCATCAAGGACGGTAACGGAGCAGTACTTC
V gene: TRBV27; CDR3 length: 12; J gene: TRBJ1-1; D gene: -; clone size: once; CDR3 protein: CASSFLGGGAFF; CDR3 DNA: TGTGCCAGCAGTTTCCTGGGAGGGGGAGCTTTCTTT
V gene: TRBV14; CDR3 length: 14; J gene: TRBJ2-1; D gene: -; clone size: -; CDR3 protein: CASSQAQHGNEQFF; CDR3 DNA: TGTGCCAGCAGCCAAGCGCAGCACGGGAATGAGCAGTTCTTC